The entry below describes one T cell receptor beta chain. The entry originates in a study of OX40 agonist ivuxolimab in advanced cancers. Libraries were prepared by immunoSEQ multiplex PCR; TCRdb keeps only in-frame clonotypes and omits some of them. The profile shows about 60,000 clones, over 80% of them singletons. Trimming cost V 7 bases and J 3 bases, with 6 bases left between them. The CDR3 is made up of 11 amino acids. The germline V gene encodes CDR1 MNHEY and CDR2 SVGAGI. V and J are TRBV6-5 and TRBJ1-1, with D perhaps TRBD1 (5 bases). The starting material was CD4+ or CD8+ T cells sorted from blood, obtained in a trial of the OX40 agonist ivuxolimab. The source is an adult with an advanced solid tumor such as melanoma, head and neck, liver or kidney cancer. CDR3: CASKQDTEAFF. Here the CDR3 DNA reads TGTGCCAGCAAACAGGACACTGAAGCTTTCTTT.